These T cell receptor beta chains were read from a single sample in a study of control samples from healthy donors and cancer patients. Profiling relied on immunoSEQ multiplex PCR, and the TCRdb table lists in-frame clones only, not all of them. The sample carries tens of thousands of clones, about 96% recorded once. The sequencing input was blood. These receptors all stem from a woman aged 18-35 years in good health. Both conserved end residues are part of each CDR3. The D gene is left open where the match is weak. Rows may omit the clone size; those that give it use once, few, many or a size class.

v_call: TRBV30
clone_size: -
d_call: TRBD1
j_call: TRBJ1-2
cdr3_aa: CAWKKDRGSSYYGYTF
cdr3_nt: TGTGCCTGGAAGAAGGACAGGGGAAGTTCGTACTATGGCTACACCTTC

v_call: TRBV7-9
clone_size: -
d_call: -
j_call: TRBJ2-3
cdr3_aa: CASSLRRGALGENTQYF
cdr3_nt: TGTGCCAGCAGCCTACGGAGGGGAGCGCTGGGTGAGAATACGCAGTATTTT

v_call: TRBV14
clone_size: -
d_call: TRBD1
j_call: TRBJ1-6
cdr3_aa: CASRRQGNSPLHF
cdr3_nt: TGTGCCAGCAGACGACAGGGTAACTCACCCCTCCACTTT

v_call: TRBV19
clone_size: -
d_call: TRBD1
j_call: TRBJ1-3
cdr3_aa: CASGPGQRGNTIYF
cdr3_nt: TGTGCCAGTGGACCGGGACAGAGGGGAAACACCATATATTTT

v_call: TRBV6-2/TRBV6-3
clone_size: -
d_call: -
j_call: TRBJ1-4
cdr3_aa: CASSYFRDGNEKLFF
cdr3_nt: TGTGCCAGCAGTTACTTCCGGGATGGTAATGAAAAACTGTTTTTT

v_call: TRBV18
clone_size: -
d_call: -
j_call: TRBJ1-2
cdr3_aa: CASSPGAATNYGYTF
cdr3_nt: TGTGCCAGCTCACCAGGGGCAGCGACTAACTATGGCTACACCTTC

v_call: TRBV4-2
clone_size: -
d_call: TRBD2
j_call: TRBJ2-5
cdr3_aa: CASSQVSSGTGETQYF
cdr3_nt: TGTGCCAGCAGCCAAGTTTCTAGCGGGACGGGGGAGACCCAGTACTTC

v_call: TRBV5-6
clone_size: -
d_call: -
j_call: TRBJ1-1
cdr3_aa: CASSFTRNLNTEAFF
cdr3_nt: TGTGCCAGCAGCTTTACCAGGAACCTGAACACTGAAGCTTTCTTT

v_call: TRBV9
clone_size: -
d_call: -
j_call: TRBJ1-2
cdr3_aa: CASSVAGNYGYTF
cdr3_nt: TGTGCCAGCAGCGTAGCGGGTAACTATGGCTACACCTTC

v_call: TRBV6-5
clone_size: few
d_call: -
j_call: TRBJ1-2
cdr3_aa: CASSQGHGFDYTF
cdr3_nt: TGTGCCAGCAGTCAGGGACACGGATTTGACTACACCTTC

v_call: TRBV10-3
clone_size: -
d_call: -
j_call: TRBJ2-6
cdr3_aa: CAIPAPQISGANVLTF
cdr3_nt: TGTGCCATTCCGGCCCCTCAAATCTCTGGGGCCAACGTCCTGACTTTC

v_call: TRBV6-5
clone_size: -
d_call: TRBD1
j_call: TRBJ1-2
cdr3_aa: CASSVQGGGYGYTF
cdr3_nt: TGTGCCAGCAGCGTACAGGGGGGGGGCTATGGCTACACCTTC

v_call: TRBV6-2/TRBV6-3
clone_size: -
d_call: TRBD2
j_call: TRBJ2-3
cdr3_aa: CASSQRGATTDTQYF
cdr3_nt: TGTGCCAGCAGTCAGCGGGGGGCCACCACAGATACGCAGTATTTT

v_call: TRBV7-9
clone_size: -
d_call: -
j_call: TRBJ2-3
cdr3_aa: CASSARGAFGADTQYF
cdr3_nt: TGTGCCAGCAGCGCCCGAGGGGCCTTCGGCGCAGATACGCAGTATTTT

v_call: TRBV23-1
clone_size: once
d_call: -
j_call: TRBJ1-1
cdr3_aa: CASSQSWGRWWNTEAFF
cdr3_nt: TGCGCCAGCAGTCAATCGTGGGGGCGATGGTGGAACACTGAAGCTTTCTTT

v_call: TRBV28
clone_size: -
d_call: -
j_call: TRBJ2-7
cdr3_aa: CASSFPNYEQYF
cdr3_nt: TGTGCCAGCAGTTTCCCAAACTACGAGCAGTACTTC

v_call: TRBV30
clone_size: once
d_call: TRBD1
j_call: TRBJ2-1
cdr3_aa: CAVGTGGNNEQFF
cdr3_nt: TGTGCCGTGGGGACAGGGGGGAACAATGAGCAGTTCTTC

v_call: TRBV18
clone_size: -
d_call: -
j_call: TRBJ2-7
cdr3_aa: CASSPADWSSYEQYF
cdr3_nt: TGTGCCAGCTCCCCGGCGGACTGGTCCTCCTACGAGCAGTACTTC